The rows below give T cell receptor beta chains drawn from one sample of a study of blood T cell repertoires in COVID-19. Clones were read by immunoSEQ multiplex PCR, and TCRdb kept only the in-frame ones, dropping some. The profile shows a few hundred thousand clones, just under 85% of them singletons. Sequences were obtained from PBMCs or T cells enriched from blood (not recorded which). The receptors stem from a woman aged 40-49 years with acute COVID-19. The conserved cysteine and the conserved F or W are not part of the CDR3 here.

len	v_gene	CDR3aa
12	TRBV6-1	ASSELAGAAEQF
16	TRBV3-1/TRBV3-2	ASSQEDRGQVANEKLF
14	TRBV9	ASATSGGFSTDTQY
13	TRBV7-9	ASSGTSGGSDTQY
13	TRBV7-9	ASSDGLAGGNEQF
13	TRBV5-5	ASSFGQVMNTEAF
11	TRBV30	ATRREPGNTIY
10	TRBV3-1/TRBV3-2	ASSPRDREAF
14	TRBV9	ASSVVASGPTGELF
12	TRBV30	AWTGHGSNQPQH
10	TRBV6-5	ASRTSTDTQY
12	TRBV2	ASSRQVSNQPQH
14	TRBV6-2/TRBV6-3	ASSQVRQGRKYEQY
16	TRBV5-5	ASSLVTSGRAKTYEQY
13	TRBV28	ASSSASGSLGEQF
12	TRBV24-1	ATSPGTGRAEAF
15	TRBV6-4	ASTSGTSGFTTDTQY
14	TRBV9	ASSVGAYGGQETQY
13	TRBV19	ASSVPGQGADEQY
13	TRBV6-1	ASSELGRLNTEAF
14	TRBV3-1/TRBV3-2	ASSQGLQGPYSPLH
12	TRBV30	AWSEWLEGAGYT
12	TRBV7-9	ASSFGGLIYGYT
15	TRBV3-1/TRBV3-2	ASSQGGTSGGRETQY
12	TRBV27	ASISLGVTGELF
9	TRBV28	ASSLQYTQY